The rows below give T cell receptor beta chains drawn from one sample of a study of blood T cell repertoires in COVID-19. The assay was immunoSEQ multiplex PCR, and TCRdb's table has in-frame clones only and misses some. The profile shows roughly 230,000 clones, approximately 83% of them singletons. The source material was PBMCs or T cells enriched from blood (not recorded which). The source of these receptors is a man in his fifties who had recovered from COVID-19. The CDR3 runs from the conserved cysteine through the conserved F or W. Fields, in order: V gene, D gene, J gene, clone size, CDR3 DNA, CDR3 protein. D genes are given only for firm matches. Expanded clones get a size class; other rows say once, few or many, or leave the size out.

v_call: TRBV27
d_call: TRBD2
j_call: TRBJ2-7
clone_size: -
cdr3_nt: TGTGCCAGCAGTTTAGCTAGCGGGTCCTACGAGCAGTACTTC
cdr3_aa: CASSLASGSYEQYF

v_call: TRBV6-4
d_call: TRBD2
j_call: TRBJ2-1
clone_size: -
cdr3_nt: TGTGCCAGCAGTGTTGGCGGGAGGCCCTACAATGAGCAGTTCTTC
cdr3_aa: CASSVGGRPYNEQFF

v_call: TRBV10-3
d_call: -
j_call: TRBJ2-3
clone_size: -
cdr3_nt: TGTGCCATCAGTGGACAGTCGACGGATACGCAGTATTTT
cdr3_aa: CAISGQSTDTQYF

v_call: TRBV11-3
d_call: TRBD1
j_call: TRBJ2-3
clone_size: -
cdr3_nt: TGTGCCAGCAGCTTTGGCTTCCGGGACAGGGTGAAAGATACGCAGTATTTT
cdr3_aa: CASSFGFRDRVKDTQYF

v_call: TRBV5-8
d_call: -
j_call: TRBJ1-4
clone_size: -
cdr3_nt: TGTGCCAGCAGCTTACGGGGTTCAACTAATGAAAAACTGTTTTTT
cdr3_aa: CASSLRGSTNEKLFF

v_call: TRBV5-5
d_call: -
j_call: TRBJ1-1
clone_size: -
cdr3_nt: TGTGCCAGCAGCTGGGGACAAACCCTCACTGAAGCTTTCTTT
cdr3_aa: CASSWGQTLTEAFF

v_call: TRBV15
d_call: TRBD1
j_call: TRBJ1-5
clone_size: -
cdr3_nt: TGTGCCACCAGCTCACAGGGGGCAGGCCAGCCCCAGCATTTT
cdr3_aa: CATSSQGAGQPQHF

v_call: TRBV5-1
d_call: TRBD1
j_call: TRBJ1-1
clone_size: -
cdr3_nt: TGCGCCAGCGGGACAGTCGCAGGGAACACTGAAGCTTTCTTT
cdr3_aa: CASGTVAGNTEAFF

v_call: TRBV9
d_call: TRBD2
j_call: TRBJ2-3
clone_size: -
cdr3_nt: TGTGCCAGCAGCGCTTCCCGGACTAGCGGGGGCCTCACAGATACGCAGTATTTT
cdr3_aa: CASSASRTSGGLTDTQYF

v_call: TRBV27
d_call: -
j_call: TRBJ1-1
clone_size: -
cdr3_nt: TGTGCCAGCAGTTTAGTAGTTGGAGGTGAAGCTTTCTTT
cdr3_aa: CASSLVVGGEAFF

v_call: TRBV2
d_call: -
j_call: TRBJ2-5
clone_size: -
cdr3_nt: TGTGCCAGATCAGGGTACGAGACCCAGTACTTC
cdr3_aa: CARSGYETQYF

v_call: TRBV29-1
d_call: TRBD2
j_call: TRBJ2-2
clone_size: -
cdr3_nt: TGCAGCGTTAGTGACGAGGCGGGAGCCACCGGGGAGCTGTTTTTT
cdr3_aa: CSVSDEAGATGELFF

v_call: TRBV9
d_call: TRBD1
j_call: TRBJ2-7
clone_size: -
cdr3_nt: TGTGCCAGCAGCCCGGAGCCCGACAGGGGCTACGAGCAGTACTTC
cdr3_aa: CASSPEPDRGYEQYF

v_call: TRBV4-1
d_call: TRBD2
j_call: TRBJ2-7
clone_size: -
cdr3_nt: TGCGCCAGCAGCCCGTGGAGTAGCGGGAGATCCTACGAGCAGTACTTC
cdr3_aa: CASSPWSSGRSYEQYF

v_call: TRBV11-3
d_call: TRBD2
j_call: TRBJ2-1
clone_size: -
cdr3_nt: TGTGCCAGCAGCCAAGATACTAGCGGACTTCCCAATGAGCAGTTCTTC
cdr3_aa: CASSQDTSGLPNEQFF

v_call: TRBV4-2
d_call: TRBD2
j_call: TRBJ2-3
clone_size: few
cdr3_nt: TGTGCCAGCAGCCCATCCTTTGAGGGAGGGAGGTCAGATACGCAGTATTTT
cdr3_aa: CASSPSFEGGRSDTQYF

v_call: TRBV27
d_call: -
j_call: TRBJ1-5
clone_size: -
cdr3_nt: TGTGCCAGCAGCCGTAGAATTAGCAATCAGCCCCAGCATTTT
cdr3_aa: CASSRRISNQPQHF

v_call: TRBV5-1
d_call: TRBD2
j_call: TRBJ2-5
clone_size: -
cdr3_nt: TGCGCCAGCAGCCCGAGCGGGGGGGCCCAAGAGACCCAGTACTTC
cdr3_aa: CASSPSGGAQETQYF

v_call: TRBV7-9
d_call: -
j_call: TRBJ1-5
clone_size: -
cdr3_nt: TGTGCCAGCAGTTCTAGCGACACCCGCAATCAGCCCCAGCATTTT
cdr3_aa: CASSSSDTRNQPQHF

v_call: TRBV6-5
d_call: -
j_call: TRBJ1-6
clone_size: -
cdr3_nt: TGTGCCAGCAGACAGACAGGTTCACCCCTCCACTTT
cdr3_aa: CASRQTGSPLHF

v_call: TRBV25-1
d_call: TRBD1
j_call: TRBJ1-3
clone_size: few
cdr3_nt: TGTGCCAGCAGGGACAGGGGATTCTCTGGAAACACCATATATTTT
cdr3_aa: CASRDRGFSGNTIYF

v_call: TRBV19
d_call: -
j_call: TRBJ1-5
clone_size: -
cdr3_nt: TGTGCCAGTAGGACAGTAAACAATCAGCCCCAGCATTTT
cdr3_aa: CASRTVNNQPQHF

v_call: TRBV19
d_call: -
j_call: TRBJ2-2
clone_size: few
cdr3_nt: TGTGCCAGTTCTATTGGAGGGAGAACCACCGGGGAGCTGTTTTTT
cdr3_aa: CASSIGGRTTGELFF

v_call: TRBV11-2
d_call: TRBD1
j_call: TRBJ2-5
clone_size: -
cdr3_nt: TGTGCCAGCAGCTTCGTGGGGGCAGGGGGCGACGGAGAGACCCAGTACTTC
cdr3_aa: CASSFVGAGGDGETQYF

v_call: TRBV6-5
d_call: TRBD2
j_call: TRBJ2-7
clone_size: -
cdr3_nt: TGTGCCAGCACCGAGACTAGCGGGAGGAACAGCGAGCAGTACTTC
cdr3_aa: CASTETSGRNSEQYF

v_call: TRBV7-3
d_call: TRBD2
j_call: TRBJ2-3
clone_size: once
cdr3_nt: TGTGCCAGCAGCCCACTAGCGGGCCTCACAGATACGCAGTATTTT
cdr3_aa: CASSPLAGLTDTQYF

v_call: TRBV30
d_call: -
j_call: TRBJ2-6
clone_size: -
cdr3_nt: TGTGCCTGGAGGTGGGGACTCTCTGGGGCCAACGTCCTGACTTTC
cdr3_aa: CAWRWGLSGANVLTF

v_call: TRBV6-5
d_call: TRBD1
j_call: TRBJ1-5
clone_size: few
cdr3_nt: TGTGCCGTTCAGGACAGGGCGGACAATCAGCCCCAGCATTTT
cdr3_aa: CAVQDRADNQPQHF

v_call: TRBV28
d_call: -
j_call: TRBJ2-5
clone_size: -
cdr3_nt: TGTGCCAGCAGTTTAGAGGCGGAAGAGACCCAGTACTTC
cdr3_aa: CASSLEAEETQYF